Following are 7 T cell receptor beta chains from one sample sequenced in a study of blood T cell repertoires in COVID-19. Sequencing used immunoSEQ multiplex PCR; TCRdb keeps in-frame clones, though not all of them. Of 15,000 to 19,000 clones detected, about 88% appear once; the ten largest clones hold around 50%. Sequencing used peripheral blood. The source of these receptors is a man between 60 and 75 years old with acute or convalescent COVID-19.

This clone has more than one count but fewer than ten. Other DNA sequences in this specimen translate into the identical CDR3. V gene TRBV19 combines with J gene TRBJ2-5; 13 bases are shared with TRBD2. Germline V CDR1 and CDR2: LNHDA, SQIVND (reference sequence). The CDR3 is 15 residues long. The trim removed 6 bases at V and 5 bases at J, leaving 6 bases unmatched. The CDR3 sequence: CASSRTSGSLETQYF. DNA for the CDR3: TGTGCCAGTAGCCGGACTAGCGGGAGTCTTGAGACCCAGTACTTC.

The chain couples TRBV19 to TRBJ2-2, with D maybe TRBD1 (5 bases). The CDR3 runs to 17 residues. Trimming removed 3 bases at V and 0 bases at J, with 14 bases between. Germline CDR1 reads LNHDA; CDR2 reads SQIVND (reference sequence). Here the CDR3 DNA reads TGTGCCAGTAGTATGGGGCCCCACTTGGCGAACACCGGGGAGCTGTTTTTT. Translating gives CASSMGPHLANTGELFF.

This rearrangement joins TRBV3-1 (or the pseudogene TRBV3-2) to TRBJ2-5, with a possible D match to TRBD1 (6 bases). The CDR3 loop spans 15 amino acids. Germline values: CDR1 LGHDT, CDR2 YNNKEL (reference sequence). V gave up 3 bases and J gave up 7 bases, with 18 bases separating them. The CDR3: CASSHNMGAGGTQYF. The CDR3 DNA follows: TGTGCCAGCAGCCACAACATGGGGGCCGGAGGGACCCAGTACTTC.

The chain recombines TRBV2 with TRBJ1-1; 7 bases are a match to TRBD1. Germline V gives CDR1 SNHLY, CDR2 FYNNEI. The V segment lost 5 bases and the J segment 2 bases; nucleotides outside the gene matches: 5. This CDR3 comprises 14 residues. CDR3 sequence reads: CASSRDRTNTEAFF. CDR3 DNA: TGTGCCAGCAGTCGGGACAGAACTAACACTGAAGCTTTCTTT.

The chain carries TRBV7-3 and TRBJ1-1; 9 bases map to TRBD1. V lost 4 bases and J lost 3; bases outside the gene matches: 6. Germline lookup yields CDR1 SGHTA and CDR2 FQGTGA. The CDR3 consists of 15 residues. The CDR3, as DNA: TGTGCCAGCAGCTCCCGACAGGGGGGGGACACTGAAGCTTTCTTT. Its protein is CASSSRQGGDTEAFF.

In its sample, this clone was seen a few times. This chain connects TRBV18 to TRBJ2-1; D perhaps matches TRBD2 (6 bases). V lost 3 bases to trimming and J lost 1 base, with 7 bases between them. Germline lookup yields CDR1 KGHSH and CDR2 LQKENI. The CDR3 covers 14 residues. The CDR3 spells CASSPDYSYNEQFF. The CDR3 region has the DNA TGTGCCAGCTCACCGGACTATTCCTACAATGAGCAGTTCTTC.

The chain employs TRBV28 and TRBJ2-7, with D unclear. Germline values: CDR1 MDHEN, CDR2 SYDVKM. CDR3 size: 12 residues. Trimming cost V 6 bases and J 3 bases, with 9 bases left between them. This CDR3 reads CASSLTLYEQYF. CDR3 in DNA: TGTGCCAGCAGCTTGACACTCTACGAGCAGTACTTC.